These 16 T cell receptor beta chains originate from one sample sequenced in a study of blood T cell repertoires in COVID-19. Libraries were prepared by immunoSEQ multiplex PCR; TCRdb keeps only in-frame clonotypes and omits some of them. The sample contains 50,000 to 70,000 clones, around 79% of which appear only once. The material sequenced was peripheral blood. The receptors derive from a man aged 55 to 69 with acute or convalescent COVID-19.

CDR3 nucleotide sequence: TGTGCCAGCAGTCGTGGGGGCGACGAAAAACTGTTTTTT. It is translated as CASSRGGDEKLFF. The chain has TRBV11-2 and TRBJ1-4, with a tentative D call TRBD1 (6 bases). The germline gives CDR1 SGHAT, CDR2 FQNNGV. V was shortened by 6 bases and J by 8 bases, with 13 bases between the two germline ends. This CDR3 has 13 amino acids.

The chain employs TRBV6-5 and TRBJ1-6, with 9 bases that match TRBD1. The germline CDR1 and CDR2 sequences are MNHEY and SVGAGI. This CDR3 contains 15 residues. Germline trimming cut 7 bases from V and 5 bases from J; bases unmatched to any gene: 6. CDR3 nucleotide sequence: TGTGCCAGCATAGAAGGGACAGGGAATAATTCACCCCTCCACTTT. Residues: CASIEGTGNNSPLHF.

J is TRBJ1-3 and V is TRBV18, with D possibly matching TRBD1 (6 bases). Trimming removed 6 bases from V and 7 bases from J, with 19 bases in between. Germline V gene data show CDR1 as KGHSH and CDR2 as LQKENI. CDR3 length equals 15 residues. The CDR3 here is CASSPGGSLRNTIYF. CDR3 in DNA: TGTGCCAGCTCTCCGGGGGGCTCATTAAGGAACACCATATATTTT.

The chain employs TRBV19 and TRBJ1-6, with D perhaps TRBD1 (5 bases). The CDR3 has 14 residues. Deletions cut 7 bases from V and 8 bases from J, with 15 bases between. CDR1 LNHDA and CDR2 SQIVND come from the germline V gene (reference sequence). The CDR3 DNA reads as TGTGCCAGTAAAGGGGCGTTTGGGGATTCACCCCTCCACTTT. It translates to CASKGAFGDSPLHF.

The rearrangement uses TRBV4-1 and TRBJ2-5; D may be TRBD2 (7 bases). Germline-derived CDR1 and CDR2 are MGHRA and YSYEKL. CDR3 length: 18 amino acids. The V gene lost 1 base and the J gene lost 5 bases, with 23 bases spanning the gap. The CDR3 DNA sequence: TGCGCCAGCAGCCAAGTTGGTTTCTCCAGGGAGGGGGGGGAGACCCAGTACTTC. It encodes CASSQVGFSREGGETQYF.

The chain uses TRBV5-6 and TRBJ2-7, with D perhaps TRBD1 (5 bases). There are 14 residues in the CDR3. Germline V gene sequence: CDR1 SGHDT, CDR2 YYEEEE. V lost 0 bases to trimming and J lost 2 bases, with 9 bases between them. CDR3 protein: CASSLDRKTYEQYF. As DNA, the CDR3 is TGTGCCAGCAGCTTGGACAGGAAAACCTACGAGCAGTACTTC.

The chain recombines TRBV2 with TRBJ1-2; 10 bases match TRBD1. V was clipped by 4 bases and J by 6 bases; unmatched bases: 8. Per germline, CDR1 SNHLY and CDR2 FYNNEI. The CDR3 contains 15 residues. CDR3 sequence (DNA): TGTGCCAGCAGTGCAACCCGGACAGGGGGGGATGGCTACACCTTC. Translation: CASSATRTGGDGYTF.

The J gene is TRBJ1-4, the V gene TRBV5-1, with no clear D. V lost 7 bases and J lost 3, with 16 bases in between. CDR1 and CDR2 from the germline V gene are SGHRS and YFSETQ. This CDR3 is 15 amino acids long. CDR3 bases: TGCGCCAGCTGCCCTGGAACAGCTCCTAATGAAAAACTGTTTTTT. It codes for CASCPGTAPNEKLFF.

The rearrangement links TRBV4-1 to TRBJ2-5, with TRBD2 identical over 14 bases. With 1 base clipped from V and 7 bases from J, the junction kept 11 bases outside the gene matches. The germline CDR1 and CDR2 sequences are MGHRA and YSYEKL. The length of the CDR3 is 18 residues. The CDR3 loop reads CASSQGQGLAGGSGTQYF. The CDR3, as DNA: TGCGCCAGCAGCCAAGGACAAGGACTAGCGGGGGGCTCAGGGACCCAGTACTTC.

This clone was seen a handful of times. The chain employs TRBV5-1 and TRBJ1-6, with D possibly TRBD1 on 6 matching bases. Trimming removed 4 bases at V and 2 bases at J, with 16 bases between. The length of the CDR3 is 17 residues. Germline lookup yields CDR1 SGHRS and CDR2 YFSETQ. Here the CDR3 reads CASSLETGSAYNSPLHF. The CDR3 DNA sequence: TGCGCCAGCAGCCTGGAGACAGGTTCGGCCTATAATTCACCCCTCCACTTT.

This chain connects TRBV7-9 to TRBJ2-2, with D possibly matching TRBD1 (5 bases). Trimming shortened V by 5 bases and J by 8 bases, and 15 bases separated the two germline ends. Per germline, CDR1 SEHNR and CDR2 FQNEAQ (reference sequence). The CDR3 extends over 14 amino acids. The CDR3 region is CASSLTDSFGELFF. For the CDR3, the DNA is TGTGCCAGCAGCCTAACCGACAGTTTTGGGGAGCTGTTTTTT.

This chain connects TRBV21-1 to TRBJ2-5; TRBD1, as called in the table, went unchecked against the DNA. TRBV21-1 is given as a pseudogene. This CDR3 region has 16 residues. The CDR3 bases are TGTGCCAGCAGCGCAGAGCCGGTCCCTAGGGGAGAGACCCAGTACTTC. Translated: CASSAEPVPRGETQYF.

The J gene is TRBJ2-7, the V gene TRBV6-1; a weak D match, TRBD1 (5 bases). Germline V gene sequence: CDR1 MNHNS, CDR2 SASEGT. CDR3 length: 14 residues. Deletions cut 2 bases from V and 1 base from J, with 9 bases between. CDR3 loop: CASSEWGGSYEQYF. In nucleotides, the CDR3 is TGTGCCAGCAGTGAATGGGGCGGATCCTACGAGCAGTACTTC.

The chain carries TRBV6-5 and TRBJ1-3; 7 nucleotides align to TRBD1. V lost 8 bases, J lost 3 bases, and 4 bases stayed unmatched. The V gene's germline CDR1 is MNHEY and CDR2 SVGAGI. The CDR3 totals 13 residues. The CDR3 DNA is TGTGCCAGCTATGACAGGGTTGGAAACACCATATATTTT. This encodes CASYDRVGNTIYF.

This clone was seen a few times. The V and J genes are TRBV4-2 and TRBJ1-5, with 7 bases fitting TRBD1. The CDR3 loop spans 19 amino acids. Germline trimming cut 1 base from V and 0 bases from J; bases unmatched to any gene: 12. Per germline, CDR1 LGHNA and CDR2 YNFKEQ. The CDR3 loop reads CASSQAAGQTSSSNQPQHF. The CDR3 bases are TGTGCCAGCAGCCAAGCGGCGGGACAGACTTCAAGTAGCAATCAGCCCCAGCATTTT.

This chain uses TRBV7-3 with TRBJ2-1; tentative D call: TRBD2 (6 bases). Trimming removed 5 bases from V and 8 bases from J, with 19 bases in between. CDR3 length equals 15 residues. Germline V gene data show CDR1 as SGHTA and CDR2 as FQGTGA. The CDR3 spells CASSPTGDPRHEQFF. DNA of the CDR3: TGTGCCAGCAGCCCCACGGGGGACCCTAGACATGAGCAGTTCTTC.